This TCR beta chain was profiled in a study of blood T cell repertoires in COVID-19. Study-level background: The cDNA or gDNA used as material had been derived from T cells, B-cell-depleted T cells, or PBMCs.

This CDR3 comprises 16 residues. Trimming left V 4 bases short and J 5 bases short, with 17 bases between. Per the germline V gene, CDR1 is MGHDK and CDR2 is SYGVNS. In terms of age and location, participants ranged from roughly 18 to 90 years and lived in about two dozen US areas. Data came from immunoSEQ multiplex PCR; TCRdb stores just in-frame clones and leaves some out. The profile shows about 270,000 clones, roughly 85% of them singletons. The source of this sequence is a woman aged 50 to 65 with acute COVID-19. The chain uses TRBV25-1 and TRBJ2-2; D ambiguous. The source material was PBMCs or T cells enriched from blood (not recorded which). CDR3 nucleotide sequence: TGTGCCAGCAGTGGCCTGGGCCCTACGGCGACCGGGGAGCTGTTTTTT. Translating it yields CASSGLGPTATGELFF.